The entry below gives a single T cell receptor beta chain sequence along with its context. As yet, its antigen is unknown. The data originate from a study of shared clonotypes between healthy human individuals. Study overall: Serving as donors were a couple of women and three men, whose ages spanned 18 to 49. There were three CD4 naive, three CD4 memory, two CD8 naive and one CD8 memory plates per donor.

The CDR3 extends over 14 amino acids. Trimming removed 7 bases from V and 7 bases from J, with 19 bases in between. Germline CDR1 reads SGHTA; CDR2 reads FQGNSA. Cells designated naive CD8 were CD45RO-negative and were positively selected for CCR7, with terminally differentiated effector memory CD45RA+ cells excluded. Study-level results: Sampling involved blood alone; tissue repertoires likely differ.

As handled by the study authors: As immunoSEQ supplied junction-only sequences (without quality scores), filtering differed. The repertoire was sequenced with immunoSEQ multiplex PCR; TCRdb's copy has only in-frame clones and lacks some. V and J calls and clone size follow that table, whereas D and trimming were derived from the DNA. The sample holds approximately 2,000,000 clones; 93% are singletons and the top ten take 1.5% to 2%. Sequencing was carried out using naive CD8+ T cells from PBMCs. This receptor was identified in a man younger than 35 in good health. Some clones in this sample may be carry-over from other donors' samples. The rearrangement uses TRBV7-2 and TRBJ2-5; possibly TRBD2 for D (7 bases). CDR3 nucleotide sequence: TGTGCCAGCACCCCTTTACAGGGCGGGGGGACCCAGTACTTC. Translated: CASTPLQGGGTQYF. The variable domain in full, with the rest retrieved from reference TRBV7-2 and TRBJ2-5, is GAGVSQSPSNKVTEKGKDVELRCDPISGHTALYWYRQSLGQGLEFLIYFQGNSAPDKSGLPSDRFSAERTGGSVSTLTIQRTQQEDSAVYLCASTPLQGGGTQYFGPGTRLLVL.